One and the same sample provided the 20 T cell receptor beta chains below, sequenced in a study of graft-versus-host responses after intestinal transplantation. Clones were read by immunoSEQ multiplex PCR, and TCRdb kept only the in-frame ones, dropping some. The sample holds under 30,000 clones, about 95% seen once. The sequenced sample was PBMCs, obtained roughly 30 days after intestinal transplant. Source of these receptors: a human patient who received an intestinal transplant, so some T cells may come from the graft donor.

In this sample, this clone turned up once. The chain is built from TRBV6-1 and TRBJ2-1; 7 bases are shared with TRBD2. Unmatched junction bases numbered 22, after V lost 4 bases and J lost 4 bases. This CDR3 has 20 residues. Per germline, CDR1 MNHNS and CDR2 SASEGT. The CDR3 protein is CASSVGRAGVSRGPYNEQFF. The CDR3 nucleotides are TGTGCCAGCAGTGTAGGTAGGGCGGGAGTTAGTAGAGGGCCTTACAATGAGCAGTTCTTC.

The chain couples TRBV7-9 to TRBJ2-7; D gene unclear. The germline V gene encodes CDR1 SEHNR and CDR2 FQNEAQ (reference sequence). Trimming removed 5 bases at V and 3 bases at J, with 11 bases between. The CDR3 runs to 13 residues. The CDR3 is CASSPLGYYEQYF. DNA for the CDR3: TGTGCCAGCAGCCCCCTGGGGTACTACGAGCAGTACTTC. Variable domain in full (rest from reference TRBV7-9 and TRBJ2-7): DTGVSQNPRHKITKRGQNVTFRCDPISEHNRLYWYRQTLGQGPEFLTYFQNEAQLEKSRLLSDRFSAERPKGSFSTLEIQRTEQGDSAMYLCASSPLGYYEQYFGPGTRLTVT.

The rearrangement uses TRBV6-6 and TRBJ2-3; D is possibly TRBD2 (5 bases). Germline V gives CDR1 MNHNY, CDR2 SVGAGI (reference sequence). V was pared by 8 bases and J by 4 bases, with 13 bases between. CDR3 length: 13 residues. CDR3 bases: TGTGCCAGCGCGCTAGATAGCGCAGATACGCAGTATTTT. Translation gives CASALDSADTQYF.

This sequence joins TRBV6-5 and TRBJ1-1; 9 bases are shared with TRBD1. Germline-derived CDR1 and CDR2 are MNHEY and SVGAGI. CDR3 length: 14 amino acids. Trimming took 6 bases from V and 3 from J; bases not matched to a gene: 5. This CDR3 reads CASRPGQGHTEAFF. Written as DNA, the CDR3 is TGTGCCAGCAGACCGGGACAGGGCCACACTGAAGCTTTCTTT.

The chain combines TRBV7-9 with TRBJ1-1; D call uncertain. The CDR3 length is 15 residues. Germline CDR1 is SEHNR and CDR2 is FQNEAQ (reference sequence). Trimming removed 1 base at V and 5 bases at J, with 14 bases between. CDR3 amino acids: CASSLGLGIRTEAFF. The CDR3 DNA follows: TGTGCCAGCAGCTTAGGCCTAGGTATTCGGACTGAAGCTTTCTTT.

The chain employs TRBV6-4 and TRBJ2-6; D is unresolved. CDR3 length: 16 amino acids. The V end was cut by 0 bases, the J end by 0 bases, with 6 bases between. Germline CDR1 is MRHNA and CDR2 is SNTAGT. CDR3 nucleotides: TGTGCCAGCAGTGACTCGACAAACTCTGGGGCCAACGTCCTGACTTTC. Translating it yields CASSDSTNSGANVLTF.

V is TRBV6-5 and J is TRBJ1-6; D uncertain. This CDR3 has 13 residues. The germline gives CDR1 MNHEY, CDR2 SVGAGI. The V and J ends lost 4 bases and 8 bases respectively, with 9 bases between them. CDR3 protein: CASSLQADSPLHF. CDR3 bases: TGTGCCAGCAGTTTGCAGGCAGATTCACCCCTCCACTTT.

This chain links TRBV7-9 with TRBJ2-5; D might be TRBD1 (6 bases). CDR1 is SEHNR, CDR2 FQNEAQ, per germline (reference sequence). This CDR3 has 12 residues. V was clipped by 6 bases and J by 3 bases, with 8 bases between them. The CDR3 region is CASRSGEETQYF. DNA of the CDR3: TGTGCCAGCAGATCAGGGGAAGAGACCCAGTACTTC.

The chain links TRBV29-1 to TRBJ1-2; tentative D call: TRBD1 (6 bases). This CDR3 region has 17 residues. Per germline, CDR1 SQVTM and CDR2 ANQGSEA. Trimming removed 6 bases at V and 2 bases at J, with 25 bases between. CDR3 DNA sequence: TGCAGCGTCCTAACCCCCCTCGCAGGGGCTTCCAACTATGGCTACACCTTC. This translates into CSVLTPLAGASNYGYTF.

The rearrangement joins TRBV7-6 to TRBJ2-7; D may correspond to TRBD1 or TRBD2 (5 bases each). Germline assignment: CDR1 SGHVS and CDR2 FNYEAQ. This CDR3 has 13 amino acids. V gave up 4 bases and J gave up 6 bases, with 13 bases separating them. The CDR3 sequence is CASSYREGVEQYF. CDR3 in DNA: TGTGCCAGCAGCTACCGGGAAGGGGTCGAGCAGTACTTC.

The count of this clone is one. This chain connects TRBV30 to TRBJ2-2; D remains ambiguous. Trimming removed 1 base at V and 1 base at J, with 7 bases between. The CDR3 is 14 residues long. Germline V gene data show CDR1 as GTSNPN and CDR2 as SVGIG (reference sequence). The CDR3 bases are TGTGCCTGGAGTGACAGCTTGAACACCGGGGAGCTGTTTTTT. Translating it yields CAWSDSLNTGELFF.

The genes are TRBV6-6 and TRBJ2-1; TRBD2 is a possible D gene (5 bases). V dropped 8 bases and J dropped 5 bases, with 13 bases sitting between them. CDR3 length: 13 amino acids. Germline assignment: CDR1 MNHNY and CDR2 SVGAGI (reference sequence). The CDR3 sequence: CASLLRADNEQFF. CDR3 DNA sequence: TGTGCCAGCTTGCTGCGGGCGGACAATGAGCAGTTCTTC.

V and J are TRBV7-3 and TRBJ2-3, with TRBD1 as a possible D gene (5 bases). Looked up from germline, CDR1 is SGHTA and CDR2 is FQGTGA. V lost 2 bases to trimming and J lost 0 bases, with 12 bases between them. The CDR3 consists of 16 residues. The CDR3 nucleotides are TGTGCCAGCAGCTTAGGGGCTAGAACTAGCACAGATACGCAGTATTTT. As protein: CASSLGARTSTDTQYF.

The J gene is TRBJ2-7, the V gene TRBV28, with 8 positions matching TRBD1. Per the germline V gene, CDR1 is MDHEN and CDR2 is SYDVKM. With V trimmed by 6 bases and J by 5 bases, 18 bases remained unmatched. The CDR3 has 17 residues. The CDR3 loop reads CASRAWDRRRSLDEQYF. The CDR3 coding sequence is TGTGCCAGCAGGGCCTGGGACAGGAGACGAAGTCTCGACGAGCAGTACTTC.

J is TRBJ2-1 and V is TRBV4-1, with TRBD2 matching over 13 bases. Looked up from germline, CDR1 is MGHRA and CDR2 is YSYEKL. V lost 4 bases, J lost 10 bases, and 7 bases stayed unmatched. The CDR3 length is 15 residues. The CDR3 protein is CASSPRTSGSGEQFF. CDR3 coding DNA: TGCGCCAGCAGCCCCCGGACTAGCGGGAGCGGGGAGCAGTTCTTC.

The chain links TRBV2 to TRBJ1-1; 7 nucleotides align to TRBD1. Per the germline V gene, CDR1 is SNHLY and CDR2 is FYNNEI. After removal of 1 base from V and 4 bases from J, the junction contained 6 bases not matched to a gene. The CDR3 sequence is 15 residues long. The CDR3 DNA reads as TGTGCCAGCAGTGAAGGACCCAGGGGGGTCACTGAAGCTTTCTTT. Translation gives CASSEGPRGVTEAFF.

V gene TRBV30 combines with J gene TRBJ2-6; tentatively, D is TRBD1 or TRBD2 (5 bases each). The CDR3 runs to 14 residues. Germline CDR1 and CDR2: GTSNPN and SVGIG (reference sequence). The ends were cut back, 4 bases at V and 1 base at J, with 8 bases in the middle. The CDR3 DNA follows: TGTGCCTGGAAGGGACGGTCTGGGGCCAACGTCCTGACTTTC. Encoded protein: CAWKGRSGANVLTF.

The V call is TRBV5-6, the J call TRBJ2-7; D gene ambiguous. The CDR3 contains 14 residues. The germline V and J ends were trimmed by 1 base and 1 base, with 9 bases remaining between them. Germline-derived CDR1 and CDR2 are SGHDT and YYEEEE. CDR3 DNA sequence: TGTGCCAGCAGCTTGTTTGCTAGGTCCTACGAGCAGTACTTC. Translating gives CASSLFARSYEQYF.

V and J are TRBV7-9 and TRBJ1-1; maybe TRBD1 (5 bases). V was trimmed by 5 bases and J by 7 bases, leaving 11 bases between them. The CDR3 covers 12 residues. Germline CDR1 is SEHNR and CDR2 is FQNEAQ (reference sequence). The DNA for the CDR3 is TGTGCCAGCAGCCCTCGAGACAGTGAAGCTTTCTTT. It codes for CASSPRDSEAFF.

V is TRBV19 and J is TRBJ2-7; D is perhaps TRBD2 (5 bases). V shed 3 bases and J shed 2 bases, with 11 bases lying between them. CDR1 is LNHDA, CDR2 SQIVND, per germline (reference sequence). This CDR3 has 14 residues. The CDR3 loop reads CASSIASGAYEQYF. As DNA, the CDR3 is TGTGCCAGTAGTATTGCCAGCGGAGCCTACGAGCAGTACTTC.